The 10 T cell receptor beta chains below all came from one sample that was sequenced in a study of Tregs in tolerant kidney transplant recipients. The protocol was immunoSEQ multiplex PCR, while the TCRdb copy is restricted to in-frame clones and leaves out a portion. The sample lists about 240,000 clones; roughly 80% were seen once. What was sequenced was CD4+ T cells from blood. The receptors stem from a human donor in good health.

This rearrangement joins TRBV5-4 to TRBJ2-4; D not resolved. The CDR3 is 15 residues long. The V end lost 2 bases, the J end lost 2 bases, and 11 bases lay between the germline ends. The germline CDR1 and CDR2 sequences are SGHNT and YYREEE (reference sequence). The DNA for the CDR3 is TGTGCCAGCAGCTTAGATAATCCAACCAAAAACATTCAGTACTTC. Its translation is CASSLDNPTKNIQYF. The full variable domain, rest sourced from reference TRBV5-4 and TRBJ2-4, is ETGVTQSPTHLIKTRGQQVTLRCSSQSGHNTVSWYQQALGQGPQFIFQYYREEENGRGNFPPRFSGLQFPNYSSELNVNALELDDSALYLCASSLDNPTKNIQYFGAGTRLSVL.

The rearrangement links TRBV7-9 to TRBJ1-2; 7 positions agree with TRBD1. Germline V CDR1 and CDR2: SEHNR, FQNEAQ (reference sequence). V dropped 5 bases and J dropped 4; count of bases not matched to a gene: 4. The CDR3 totals 13 residues. In DNA form, the CDR3 reads TGTGCCAGCAGCCCAGGGGGTGCCTATGGCTACACCTTC. As protein: CASSPGGAYGYTF.

The chain combines TRBV6-5 with TRBJ2-7; the D gene is possibly TRBD2 (6 bases). From germline, CDR1 is MNHEY and CDR2 SVGAGI. Trimming left V 7 bases short and J 2 bases short, with 18 bases between. The CDR3 runs 15 residues. The CDR3 DNA reads TGTGCCAGCACCCGGTGGGGAGCGGGCCCCTACGAGCAGTACTTC. Residues: CASTRWGAGPYEQYF.

The V and J genes are TRBV11-2 and TRBJ1-2, with a weak D call TRBD1 (5 bases). This CDR3 is 13 amino acids long. Trimming shortened V by 5 bases and J by 1 base, and 8 bases separated the two germline ends. Germline CDR1 SGHAT, CDR2 FQNNGV. The CDR3 DNA reads TGTGCCAGCAGCCGCGACAGTAACTATGGCTACACCTTC. The encoded protein is CASSRDSNYGYTF.

Note on this clone: Within the sample, other DNA sequences also encode this same CDR3. The chain couples TRBV19 to TRBJ1-3; D remains ambiguous. CDR1 is LNHDA, CDR2 SQIVND, per germline (reference sequence). This CDR3 spans 14 amino acids. Trimming pared 4 bases from V and 0 bases from J, leaving 7 bases between. The DNA for the CDR3 is TGTGCCAGTAGTACTGGCGCCTCTGGAAACACCATATATTTT. Translating it yields CASSTGASGNTIYF.

The gene calls are TRBV5-1 and TRBJ1-2, with 9 bases aligning to TRBD1. This CDR3 spans 16 amino acids. Looked up from germline, CDR1 is SGHRS and CDR2 is YFSETQ. J gave up 3 bases and V 3 bases, and 9 bases lay outside the gene matches. Here the CDR3 reads CASSSGRTGDDYGYTF. CDR3 bases: TGCGCCAGCAGCTCCGGACGGACAGGGGACGACTATGGCTACACCTTC.

The CDR3 reads CASSYRDRGIAGELFF. The CDR3 coding sequence is TGTGCCAGCAGTTACCGGGACAGGGGGATCGCCGGGGAGCTGTTTTTT. The chain recombines TRBV6-6 with TRBJ2-2, with 11 bases matching TRBD1. Losses at the gene ends were 2 bases for V and 6 bases for J; bases not matched to a gene: 5. Germline V CDR1 and CDR2: MNHNY, SVGAGI (reference sequence). The CDR3 loop spans 16 amino acids.

The chain recombines TRBV18 with TRBJ2-2; weak D call: TRBD2 (5 bases). The CDR3 has 14 amino acids. V lost 5 bases and J 5 bases, leaving 12 bases between the germline ends. Germline V gives CDR1 KGHSH, CDR2 LQKENI. This CDR3 is CASSTGVITGELFF. Written as DNA, the CDR3 is TGTGCCAGCTCAACCGGGGTTATAACCGGGGAGCTGTTTTTT. Variable domain in full (rest from reference TRBV18 and TRBJ2-2): NAGVMQNPRHLVRRRGQEARLRCSPMKGHSHVYWYRQLPEEGLKFMVYLQKENIIDESGMPKERFSAEFPKEGPSILRIQQVVRGDSAAYFCASSTGVITGELFFGEGSRLTVL.

This sequence joins TRBV11-2 and TRBJ1-1; D gene uncertain. This CDR3 spans 13 amino acids. From germline, CDR1 is SGHAT and CDR2 FQNNGV. Trimming took 4 bases from V and 5 from J, leaving 11 bases between them. CDR3 sequence reads: CASSSFLGTEAFF. Here the CDR3 DNA reads TGTGCCAGCAGCTCCTTCTTGGGGACTGAAGCTTTCTTT.

This clone came up once. The gene calls are TRBV7-2 and TRBJ2-3, with 8 nucleotides matching TRBD2. V lost 2 bases and J lost 7; bases outside the gene matches: 5. Germline V gene data show CDR1 as SGHTA and CDR2 as FQGNSA. CDR3 length equals 14 residues. The CDR3 DNA reads as TGTGCCAGCAGCTTATTGGGACTAGTCAATACGCAGTATTTT. It encodes CASSLLGLVNTQYF. Variable domain in full (rest from reference TRBV7-2 and TRBJ2-3): GAGVSQSPSNKVTEKGKDVELRCDPISGHTALYWYRQSLGQGLEFLIYFQGNSAPDKSGLPSDRFSAERTGGSVSTLTIQRTQQEDSAVYLCASSLLGLVNTQYFGPGTRLTVL.